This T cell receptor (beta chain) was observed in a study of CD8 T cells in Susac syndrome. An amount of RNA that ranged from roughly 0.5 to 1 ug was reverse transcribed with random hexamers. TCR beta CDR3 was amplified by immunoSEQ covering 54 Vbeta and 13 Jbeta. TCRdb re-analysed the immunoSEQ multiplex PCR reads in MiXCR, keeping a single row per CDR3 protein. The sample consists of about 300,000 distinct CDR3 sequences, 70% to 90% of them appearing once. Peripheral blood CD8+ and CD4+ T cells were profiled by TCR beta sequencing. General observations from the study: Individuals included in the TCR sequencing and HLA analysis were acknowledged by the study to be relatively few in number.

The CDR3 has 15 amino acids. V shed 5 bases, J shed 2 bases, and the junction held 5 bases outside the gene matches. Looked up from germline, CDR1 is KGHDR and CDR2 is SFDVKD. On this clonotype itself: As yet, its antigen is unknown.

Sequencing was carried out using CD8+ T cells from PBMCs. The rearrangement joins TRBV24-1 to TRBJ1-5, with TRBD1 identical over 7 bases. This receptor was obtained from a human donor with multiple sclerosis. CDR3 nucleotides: TGTGCCACCAGTGTGGGAGGACAGGGCAATCAGCCCCAGCATTTT. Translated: CATSVGGQGNQPQHF.